A single T cell receptor (beta chain) is shown here with its context. Its antigen remains unidentified. The data stem from a study of blood T cells in healthy people across ages. Overall study results and limits: Among long-lived donors, naive CD4+ cells were more numerous and diversity higher than in aged donors.

CDR1 and CDR2 (germline): MDHEN, SYDVKM. Between the trimmed V and J ends, which lost 8 bases and 3 bases, there was a span of 10 bases. The CDR3 length is 12 residues. A second PCR, run for about 7 to 11 cycles, used a sample-barcoded 5' primer plus a J-beta primer mix. TCRdb fed the 5' RACE reads into MiXCR, producing one record per CDR3 protein. The repertoire holds roughly 1 million distinct CDR3 sequences, around 25% seen once, with approximately 0.71% in the top ten. A further study also used this sample, focusing on T cells of mothers and their children. That paper states: Sample barcodes and 2-4 random nucleotides were added by the M1S primer of the second PCR.

The rearrangement joins TRBV28 to TRBJ1-2; no clear D. The sequence was collected from a girl aged 2-10 years in good health. The sequenced sample was blood. The CDR3 DNA sequence: TGTGCCAGCCTCCACGGTTACTATGGCTACACCTTC. Its translation: CASLHGYYGYTF.